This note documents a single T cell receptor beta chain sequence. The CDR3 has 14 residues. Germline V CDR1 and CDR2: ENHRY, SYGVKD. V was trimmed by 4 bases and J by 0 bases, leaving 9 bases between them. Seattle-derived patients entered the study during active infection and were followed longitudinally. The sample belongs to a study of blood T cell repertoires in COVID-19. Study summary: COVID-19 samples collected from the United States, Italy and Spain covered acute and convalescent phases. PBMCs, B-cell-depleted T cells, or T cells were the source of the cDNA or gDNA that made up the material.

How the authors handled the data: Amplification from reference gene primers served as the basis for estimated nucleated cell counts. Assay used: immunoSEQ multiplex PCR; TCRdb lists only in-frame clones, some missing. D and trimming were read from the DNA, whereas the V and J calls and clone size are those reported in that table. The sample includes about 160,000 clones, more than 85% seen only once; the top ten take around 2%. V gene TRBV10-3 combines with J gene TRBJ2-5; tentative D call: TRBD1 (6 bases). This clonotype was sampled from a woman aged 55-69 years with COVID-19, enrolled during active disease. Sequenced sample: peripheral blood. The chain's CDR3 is CAISGGGNQETQYF. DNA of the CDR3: TGTGCCATCAGTGGAGGGGGTAACCAAGAGACCCAGTACTTC.